The 17 T cell receptor beta chains below come from one sample, sequenced in a study of blood T cell repertoires in COVID-19. Assay: immunoSEQ multiplex PCR; the TCRdb copy retains only in-frame clones and omits some. In the table there are around 290,000 clones, 80% to 95% of which are singletons. Sequenced input: PBMCs or T cells enriched from blood (not recorded which). The receptors were gathered from a woman aged 25 to 45 who had recovered from COVID-19.

This sequence joins TRBV28 and TRBJ2-1, with 8 positions matching TRBD2. Germline V lookup: CDR1 MDHEN, CDR2 SYDVKM. The CDR3 has 15 residues. J gave up 4 bases and V 1 base, and 3 bases lay outside the gene matches. Here the CDR3 reads CASSLSGTSYNEQFF. The CDR3 region has the DNA TGTGCCAGCAGTTTATCCGGGACTAGTTACAATGAGCAGTTCTTC.

The rearrangement uses TRBV7-2 and TRBJ2-5; D may be TRBD1 (5 bases). This CDR3 is built from 16 residues. CDR1 and CDR2 from the germline V gene are SGHTA and FQGNSA. Trimming cost V 5 bases and J 5 bases, with 21 bases left between them. The CDR3 DNA reads as TGTGCCAGCAGCCCGCCAGGGTTCCCCCTTCGGGAGACCCAGTACTTC. Translation: CASSPPGFPLRETQYF.

V gene TRBV6-5 combines with J gene TRBJ1-5; D is unresolved. V gave up 4 bases and J gave up 5 bases, with 18 bases separating them. This CDR3 is 16 amino acids long. Germline CDR1 is MNHEY and CDR2 is SVGAGI. CDR3 nucleotide sequence: TGTGCCAGCAGTTTATCACACCTGACTGGAGATCAGCCCCAGCATTTT. It is translated as CASSLSHLTGDQPQHF.

This rearrangement joins TRBV19 to TRBJ2-7, with TRBD1 identical over 9 bases. Germline V gene data show CDR1 as LNHDA and CDR2 as SQIVND (reference sequence). CDR3 length equals 14 residues. Trimming at V came to 7 bases and at J to 6 bases, leaving 10 bases not matched to a gene. Here the CDR3 reads CASTPGQGSFEQYF. The CDR3 DNA sequence: TGTGCCAGTACCCCCGGACAGGGGAGTTTCGAGCAGTACTTC. Full variable domain (remainder filled in from reference TRBV19 and TRBJ2-7): DGGITQSPKYLFRKEGQNVTLSCEQNLNHDAMYWYRQDPGQGLRLIYYSQIVNDFQKGDIAEGYSVSREKKESFPLTVTSAQKNPTAFYLCASTPGQGSFEQYFGPGTRLTVT.

The gene calls are TRBV5-8 and TRBJ2-5, with D hard to call. Germline V gives CDR1 SGHTS, CDR2 YDEGEE. V lost 1 base and J lost 2, with 6 bases in between. The CDR3 has 13 residues. CDR3 nucleotides: TGTGCCAGCAGCTTGCCTAAACAAGAGACCCAGTACTTC. This gives the protein CASSLPKQETQYF.

The DNA for the CDR3 is TGCGCCAGCAGTGACCTAGCGGGAGTAAGCGAGCAGTACTTC. Encoded protein: CASSDLAGVSEQYF. The rearrangement uses TRBV10-1 and TRBJ2-7; 10 nucleotides match TRBD2. The CDR3 has 14 amino acids. Germline V CDR1 and CDR2: WNHNN, SYGVQD (reference sequence). V shed 3 bases, J shed 6 bases, and the junction held 5 bases outside the gene matches.

The chain carries TRBV5-1 and TRBJ1-4; TRBD1 matches 7 bases. V gave up 4 bases and J gave up 5 bases; unmatched junction bases: 5. Germline V gene data show CDR1 as SGHRS and CDR2 as YFSETQ. The CDR3 is 14 amino acids. CDR3 in amino acids: CASSPLTGNEKLFF. The CDR3 nucleotides read TGCGCCAGCAGCCCTCTGACAGGGAATGAAAAACTGTTTTTT.

The chain recombines TRBV5-1 with TRBJ2-2, with D maybe TRBD2 (7 bases). V dropped 0 bases and J dropped 1 base, with 19 bases sitting between them. The CDR3 sequence is 19 residues long. Germline V CDR1 and CDR2: SGHRS, YFSETQ. DNA of the CDR3: TGCGCCAGCAGCTTGGTCCCTCCCGGGGGGCGTCAGAACACCGGGGAGCTGTTTTTT. This encodes CASSLVPPGGRQNTGELFF.

The rearrangement uses TRBV7-2 and TRBJ2-1; D unresolved. V lost 2 bases, J lost 8 bases, and 13 bases lay in between. Germline V lookup: CDR1 SGHTA, CDR2 FQGNSA. This CDR3 region has 14 residues. CDR3 nucleotide sequence: TGTGCCAGCAGCTTACTTTTACGTCGAGATGAGCAGTTCTTC. Encoded protein: CASSLLLRRDEQFF.

This clone was picked up a small number of times. The gene calls are TRBV5-4 and TRBJ2-3; TRBD1 is a possible D gene (6 bases). The germline gives CDR1 SGHNT, CDR2 YYREEE (reference sequence). V was clipped by 1 base and J by 7 bases, with 13 bases between them. The CDR3 length is 14 residues. The chain's CDR3 is CASSLRAGEYTQYF. CDR3 coding DNA: TGTGCCAGCAGCTTGAGGGCAGGGGAGTATACGCAGTATTTT.

The chain recombines TRBV9 with TRBJ1-1, with no clear D. CDR1 SGDLS and CDR2 YYNGEE come from the germline V gene. Deletions cut 3 bases from V and 7 bases from J, with 13 bases between. The CDR3 is 13 amino acids. The CDR3 protein is CASSAILGSEAFF. The CDR3 region has the DNA TGTGCCAGCAGCGCGATTTTGGGGAGTGAAGCTTTCTTT.

The chain is built from TRBV13 and TRBJ1-3; D is uncertain. The CDR3 runs 17 residues. Germline loops: CDR1 PRHDT, CDR2 FYEKMQ (reference sequence). V lost 1 base to trimming and J lost 2 bases, with 15 bases between them. In DNA, the CDR3 is TGTGCCAGCAGCTTAGTGGGAGTTGGTAGGGCTGGAAACACCATATATTTT. It yields the protein CASSLVGVGRAGNTIYF. The whole variable domain, filled in from reference TRBV13 and TRBJ1-3, reads AAGVIQSPRHLIKEKRETATLKCYPIPRHDTVYWYQQGPGQDPQFLISFYEKMQSDKGSIPDRFSAQQFSDYHSELNMSSLELGDSALYFCASSLVGVGRAGNTIYFGEGSWLTVV.

This chain connects TRBV11-2 to TRBJ1-1; D possibly corresponds to TRBD1 (6 bases). Trimming stripped 4 bases from V and 4 bases from J, with 19 bases between. CDR3 size: 16 residues. Germline V CDR1 and CDR2: SGHAT, FQNNGV. DNA of the CDR3: TGTGCCAGCAGCTCAACTACAGGGTTGACGGTCACTGAAGCTTTCTTT. It translates to CASSSTTGLTVTEAFF.

This clone is a singleton in its sample. The J gene is TRBJ1-4, the V gene TRBV7-9; maybe TRBD1 (6 bases). Trimming left V 1 base short and J 11 bases short, with 11 bases between. This CDR3 region has 13 residues. The V gene's germline CDR1 is SEHNR and CDR2 FQNEAQ (reference sequence). In nucleotides, the CDR3 is TGTGCCAGCAGCTTAGAGGGCAGGGGCAAACTGTTTTTT. It encodes CASSLEGRGKLFF.

V gene TRBV7-9 combines with J gene TRBJ2-7; 7 bases are a match to TRBD2. Germline V gene sequence: CDR1 SEHNR, CDR2 FQNEAQ (reference sequence). The V and J ends lost 5 bases and 3 bases, in that order; junction bases with no gene match: 7. The CDR3 covers 14 residues. DNA for the CDR3: TGTGCCAGCAGCCCGCAGCGGGGCGACTACGAGCAGTACTTC. Protein: CASSPQRGDYEQYF.

The chain employs TRBV11-2 and TRBJ2-6, with a tentative D call TRBD2 (6 bases). Germline V CDR1 and CDR2: SGHAT, FQNNGV. Trimming removed 4 bases from V and 2 bases from J, with 12 bases in between. This CDR3 region has 16 residues. In nucleotides, the CDR3 is TGTGCCAGCAGCTCAATTGGAGGGGCTGGGGCCAACGTCCTGACTTTC. This encodes CASSSIGGAGANVLTF.

The rearrangement links TRBV9 to TRBJ2-5; TRBD2 is a possible D gene (6 bases). CDR1 and CDR2 from the germline V gene are SGDLS and YYNGEE. V was cut by 0 bases and J by 5 bases, with 20 bases left in between. This CDR3 contains 17 residues. The CDR3 DNA sequence: TGTGCCAGCAGCGTAGACCCGGACCGAATGGGGAGGGAGACCCAGTACTTC. Translated: CASSVDPDRMGRETQYF. Combining the CDR3 with reference TRBV9 and TRBJ2-5 gives the whole variable domain DSGVTQTPKHLITATGQRVTLRCSPRSGDLSVYWYQQSLDQGLQFLIQYYNGEERAKGNILERFSAQQFPDLHSELNLSSLELGDSALYFCASSVDPDRMGRETQYFGPGTRLLVL.